This entry lists 18 T cell receptor beta chains sequenced from one sample in a study of T cells in Graves' hyperthyroidism and ophthalmopathy (dated by TCRdb to between 2018 and 2020). Library creation used multiplex PCR. Instrument used: Illumina HiSeq 2000. The TCR beta CDR3 regions were amplified from RNA transcripts. The first round of RT-PCR for the TCR CDR3 was performed with the HTBI primer set and the Qiagen OneStep RT-PCR kit. TCRdb applied fastp at Q25 and MiXCR to the public reads, then kept only in-frame beta chains. Identical CDR3 protein sequences are pooled into one entry, listed with their most common genes and DNA. The sample yields 500,000 to 650,000 distinct CDR3 sequences; about 15% were counted once. The top ten hold about 15% of the sample. Sequences were obtained from blood. All receptors derive from a woman aged 40-49 years with Graves' hyperthyroidism.

There are many counts of this clonotype. The rearrangement uses TRBV6-1 and TRBJ2-7; the D gene could be TRBD1 or TRBD2 (5 bases each). V dropped 2 bases and J dropped 0 bases, with 14 bases sitting between them. Germline CDR1 MNHNS, CDR2 SASEGT. CDR3 size: 16 residues. CDR3 protein: CASSEIWGTVSYEQYF. In DNA form, the CDR3 reads TGTGCCAGCAGTGAAATCTGGGGGACGGTCTCCTACGAGCAGTACTTC.

There are many counts of this clonotype. V usage is TRBV5-1 and J usage is TRBJ2-7; 8 positions agree with TRBD2. The CDR3 extends over 15 amino acids. The J segment lost 2 bases and the V segment lost 4 bases, leaving 8 bases of the junction unmatched. The germline gives CDR1 SGHRS, CDR2 YFSETQ. The CDR3 DNA sequence: TGCGCCAGCAGCACATCTAGCGGGCCCACCTACGAGCAGTACTTC. Translated: CASSTSSGPTYEQYF.

Worth noting for this clonotype: At one of its ends the junction is not consistent with the germline gene, which may arise from a read error. The chain joins TRBV4-1 to TRBJ1-1; the D gene is possibly TRBD1 (5 bases). The germline V gene encodes CDR1 MGHRA and CDR2 YSYEKL. The length of the CDR3 is 13 residues. CDR3 residues: CASGQAGGTEAFF. The CDR3 bases are TGCGCCAGCGGCCAAGCCGGGGGGACTGAAGCTTTCTTT.

This clonotype showed up many times. V gene TRBV6-6 combines with J gene TRBJ2-7; 9 nucleotides match TRBD1. The CDR3 runs to 15 residues. V lost 2 bases, J lost 3 bases, and 5 bases stayed unmatched. Per the germline V gene, CDR1 is MNHNY and CDR2 is SVGAGI (reference sequence). The CDR3, as DNA: TGTGCCAGCAGTTACCCTGGACAGGGGATCTACGAGCAGTACTTC. It yields the protein CASSYPGQGIYEQYF.

Many counts were recorded for this clonotype. This chain links TRBV4-1 with TRBJ2-5; 12 bases are a match to TRBD2. Trimming removed 2 bases from V and 3 bases from J; junction bases left unmatched: 7. The germline V gene encodes CDR1 MGHRA and CDR2 YSYEKL. The CDR3 has 17 amino acids. CDR3 sequence (DNA): TGCGCCAGCAGCCAAAGATCTAGCGGGAGGGACGAAGAGACCCAGTACTTC. Residues: CASSQRSSGRDEETQYF.

Many counts were recorded for this clonotype. The chain is built from TRBV28 and TRBJ2-6, with unresolved D. CDR3 length equals 13 residues. V was trimmed by 6 bases and J by 2 bases, leaving 5 bases between them. CDR1 is MDHEN and CDR2 is SYDVKM in the germline V gene. The DNA for the CDR3 is TGTGCCAGCAGATCGGCTGGGGCCAACGTCCTGACTTTC. It is translated as CASRSAGANVLTF.

This clonotype was seen ten or more times. This rearrangement joins TRBV28 to TRBJ1-1; 7 bases are shared with TRBD1. V shed 5 bases, J shed 0 bases, and the junction held 12 bases outside the gene matches. The germline CDR1 and CDR2 sequences are MDHEN and SYDVKM. The CDR3 runs 17 residues. CDR3 protein: CASSALGQVDMNTEAFF. CDR3 DNA: TGTGCCAGCAGTGCCCTCGGACAGGTCGATATGAACACTGAAGCTTTCTTT.

This chain connects TRBV6-1 to TRBJ2-1; TRBD2 agrees at 8 bases. CDR1 and CDR2 from the germline V gene are MNHNS and SASEGT. The CDR3 sequence is 15 residues long. V dropped 6 bases and J dropped 1; count of bases not matched to a gene: 5. CDR3 sequence (DNA): TGTGCCAGCAGCATTAGCGGGATGTCCTACAATGAGCAGTTCTTC. It is translated as CASSISGMSYNEQFF.

The table lists this clonotype with a few counts. This chain joins TRBV25-1 and TRBJ2-3; D might be TRBD2 (6 bases). V was cut by 6 bases and J by 7 bases, with 11 bases left in between. The CDR3 consists of 12 residues. Per the germline V gene, CDR1 is MGHDK and CDR2 is SYGVNS. The CDR3 coding sequence is TGTGCCAGCAGCCTTAGCGGCTATACGCAGTATTTT. Its translation: CASSLSGYTQYF.

Concerning this clonotype: Just one base apart from a much larger clone, this may be a read error. The rearrangement links TRBV20-1 to TRBJ2-7; D possibly corresponds to TRBD1 (6 bases). CDR1 is DFQATT and CDR2 is SNEGSKA in the germline V gene (reference sequence). The length of the CDR3 is 15 residues. CDR3 sequence: CSARELAGAFYGQYF. The CDR3 DNA is TGCAGTGCTAGAGAACTGGCAGGGGCCTTCTACGGGCAGTACTTC.

This clonotype appeared many times. The genes are TRBV12-3 or TRBV12-4 and TRBJ2-5, with TRBD2 identical over 9 bases. The CDR3 covers 13 residues. The V gene end was trimmed by 2 bases and the J gene end by 5 bases; junction bases not matched to a gene: 0. CDR3 residues: CASSLSGRETQYF. The CDR3 DNA follows: TGTGCCAGCAGTTTAAGCGGGAGGGAGACCCAGTACTTC.

This clonotype appeared a few times. This chain joins TRBV18 and TRBJ2-3, with D tentatively TRBD1 (6 bases). The V gene's germline CDR1 is KGHSH and CDR2 LQKENI. CDR3 length: 15 amino acids. The V and J ends lost 6 bases and 3 bases respectively, with 16 bases between them. The CDR3 region is CASSPTGQWTDTQYF. The CDR3 DNA reads as TGTGCCAGCTCTCCGACCGGACAGTGGACAGATACGCAGTATTTT.

This clonotype occurred a few times. The chain couples TRBV12-3 or TRBV12-4 to TRBJ1-5; possibly TRBD1 for D (5 bases). Trimming removed 6 bases at V and 9 bases at J, with 15 bases between. The CDR3 runs to 13 residues. The CDR3 DNA sequence: TGTGCCAGCAGCCGGGCGTGGGGACTGCCCCAGCATTTT. Amino acids: CASSRAWGLPQHF.

This clonotype appeared many times. The genes are TRBV5-1 and TRBJ2-5, with 9 bases matching TRBD2. This CDR3 region has 15 residues. Germline CDR1 reads SGHRS; CDR2 reads YFSETQ. Germline trimming cut 4 bases from V and 2 bases from J; bases unmatched to any gene: 6. DNA of the CDR3: TGCGCCAGCAGCCACGGGACTAGCACACAAGAGACCCAGTACTTC. Protein product: CASSHGTSTQETQYF.

This chain links TRBV6-1 with TRBJ2-6, with TRBD1 matching over 7 bases. J lost 1 base, V lost 5 bases, and 5 bases had no gene match. CDR3 length: 16 amino acids. In germline, CDR1 is MNHNS, CDR2 SASEGT. CDR3 protein: CASSRKTGSGANVLTF. CDR3 DNA sequence: TGTGCCAGCAGTCGAAAGACAGGGTCTGGGGCCAACGTCCTGACTTTC.

This clonotype was seen many times. The V and J genes are TRBV12-3 or TRBV12-4 and TRBJ2-1, with TRBD1 as a possible D gene (6 bases). This CDR3 has 14 amino acids. V lost 6 bases and J lost 6, with 15 bases in between. The CDR3 loop is CASRDDGQFNEQFF. DNA of the CDR3: TGTGCCAGCAGGGACGATGGACAGTTCAATGAGCAGTTCTTC.

This clonotype was picked up a small number of times. The chain is built from TRBV7-6 and TRBJ1-5; TRBD1 aligns across 9 bases. The junction had 6 bases not matched to a gene; V was cut back by 1 base and J by 5 bases. The CDR3 sequence is 16 residues long. From germline, CDR1 is SGHVS and CDR2 FNYEAQ. In nucleotides, the CDR3 is TGTGCCAGCAGCTTAGGAAGGGGACAGGGAGATCAGCCCCAGCATTTT. It specifies CASSLGRGQGDQPQHF.

This clonotype was seen repeatedly, ten times or more. The rearrangement joins TRBV20-1 to TRBJ2-7; 16 nucleotides match TRBD2. The CDR3 is 18 amino acids. Germline loops: CDR1 DFQATT, CDR2 SNEGSKA (reference sequence). V lost 2 bases, J lost 3 bases, and 10 bases stayed unmatched. The CDR3 protein is CSARNGTSGRAVSYEQYF. For the CDR3, the DNA is TGCAGTGCTAGAAACGGGACTAGCGGGAGGGCCGTCAGCTACGAGCAGTACTTC.